Below, 9 T cell receptor beta chains from the same sample are listed, as sequenced in a study of blood T cells in healthy people across ages. Alongside a J-beta primer mix, a sample-barcoded 5' primer served in a second PCR lasting 7 to 11 cycles. One entry per CDR3 protein results from TCRdb running MiXCR on the 5' RACE reads. The table has 1.5 million to 2 million distinct CDR3 sequences, roughly 49% seen once. The sample consisted of blood. Source of these receptors: a woman in her thirties or forties in good health.

J is TRBJ2-1 and V is TRBV7-6; 9 nucleotides match TRBD1. The CDR3 runs to 17 residues. J was trimmed by 13 bases and V by 1 base; bases with no gene match: 17. The germline V gene has CDR1 SGHVS and CDR2 FNYEAQ. The CDR3 DNA reads as TGTGCCAGCAGCTTAGGCGTACAGGGGGCATTGTGGGAGACCCAGTTCTTC. Translating gives CASSLGVQGALWETQFF.

The rearrangement joins TRBV21-1 to TRBJ2-1. The J call may be wrong; the DNA end is better matched by TRBJ2-7. TRBV21-1 has pseudogene status. This CDR3 contains 13 residues. CDR3 residues: CASTKRDVYEQYF. The CDR3 DNA is TGTGCCAGCACAAAAAGAGATGTCTACGAGCAGTACTTC.

This chain links TRBV7-2 with TRBJ2-3; 11 bases align to TRBD2. Germline V gene lookup returns CDR1 SGHTA and CDR2 FQGNSA. CDR3 length equals 16 residues. After removal of 2 bases from V and 6 bases from J, the junction contained 7 bases not matched to a gene. The CDR3 coding sequence is TGTGCCAGCAGCTTATCCCCCCTAGCGGGGGGTGATACGCAGTATTTT. It translates to CASSLSPLAGGDTQYF.

The CDR3 DNA follows: TGTGCCAGCAGCTTACCCGCTAATGAAAAACTGTTTTTT. This translates into CASSLPANEKLFF. The rearrangement links TRBV7-2 to TRBJ1-4; D unresolved. The V end was cut by 2 bases, the J end by 3 bases, with 4 bases between. This CDR3 has 13 residues. Looked up from germline, CDR1 is SGHTA and CDR2 is FQGNSA.

The chain has TRBV4-1 and TRBJ2-1, with 8 bases that match TRBD1. Germline CDR1 MGHRA, CDR2 YSYEKL. The ends lost 3 bases at V and 14 bases at J; junction bases unmatched: 18. The CDR3 length is 16 residues. The CDR3 DNA is TGCGCCAGCAGCCAGTCTTTTTCGGACAGGGCGGGGAGTGAGTTCTTC. Translated: CASSQSFSDRAGSEFF.

This clonotype was seen at least ten times. The chain's CDR3 is CASSSGTGETQYF. In nucleotides, the CDR3 is TGTGCCAGCAGTTCCGGGACAGGAGAGACCCAGTACTTC. The chain uses TRBV12-3 or TRBV12-4 and TRBJ2-5; 8 positions agree with TRBD1. CDR3 length equals 13 residues. The trim removed 4 bases at V and 4 bases at J, leaving 2 bases unmatched.

The chain joins TRBV7-3 to TRBJ1-2; the D gene is possibly TRBD1 (6 bases). Germline V lookup: CDR1 SGHTA, CDR2 FQGTGA. The CDR3 extends over 15 amino acids. Trimming removed 5 bases from V and 8 bases from J, with 21 bases in between. The CDR3 region has the DNA TGTGCCAGCAGCCCCAAAACAACAGGGTCGGGCGGCTACACCTTC. Translation: CASSPKTTGSGGYTF.

This clonotype was seen repeatedly, ten times or more. The CDR3 loop is CASSHFPGPETQYF. In nucleotides, the CDR3 is TGCGCCAGCAGCCACTTTCCGGGGCCAGAGACCCAGTACTTC. The rearrangement links TRBV4-3 to TRBJ2-5, with D perhaps matching TRBD1 or TRBD2 (5 bases each). V was pared by 3 bases and J by 4 bases, with 12 bases between. The CDR3 has 14 amino acids. Germline CDR1 reads LGHNA; CDR2 reads YSLEER.

The gene calls are TRBV6-1 and TRBJ2-6; no clear D. V was shortened by 7 bases and J by 0 bases, with 7 bases between the two germline ends. CDR1 and CDR2 (germline): MNHNS, SASEGT. This CDR3 has 14 residues. The DNA of the CDR3 is TGTGCCAGCAACACAGCCTCTGGGGCCAACGTCCTGACTTTC. Translating it yields CASNTASGANVLTF.